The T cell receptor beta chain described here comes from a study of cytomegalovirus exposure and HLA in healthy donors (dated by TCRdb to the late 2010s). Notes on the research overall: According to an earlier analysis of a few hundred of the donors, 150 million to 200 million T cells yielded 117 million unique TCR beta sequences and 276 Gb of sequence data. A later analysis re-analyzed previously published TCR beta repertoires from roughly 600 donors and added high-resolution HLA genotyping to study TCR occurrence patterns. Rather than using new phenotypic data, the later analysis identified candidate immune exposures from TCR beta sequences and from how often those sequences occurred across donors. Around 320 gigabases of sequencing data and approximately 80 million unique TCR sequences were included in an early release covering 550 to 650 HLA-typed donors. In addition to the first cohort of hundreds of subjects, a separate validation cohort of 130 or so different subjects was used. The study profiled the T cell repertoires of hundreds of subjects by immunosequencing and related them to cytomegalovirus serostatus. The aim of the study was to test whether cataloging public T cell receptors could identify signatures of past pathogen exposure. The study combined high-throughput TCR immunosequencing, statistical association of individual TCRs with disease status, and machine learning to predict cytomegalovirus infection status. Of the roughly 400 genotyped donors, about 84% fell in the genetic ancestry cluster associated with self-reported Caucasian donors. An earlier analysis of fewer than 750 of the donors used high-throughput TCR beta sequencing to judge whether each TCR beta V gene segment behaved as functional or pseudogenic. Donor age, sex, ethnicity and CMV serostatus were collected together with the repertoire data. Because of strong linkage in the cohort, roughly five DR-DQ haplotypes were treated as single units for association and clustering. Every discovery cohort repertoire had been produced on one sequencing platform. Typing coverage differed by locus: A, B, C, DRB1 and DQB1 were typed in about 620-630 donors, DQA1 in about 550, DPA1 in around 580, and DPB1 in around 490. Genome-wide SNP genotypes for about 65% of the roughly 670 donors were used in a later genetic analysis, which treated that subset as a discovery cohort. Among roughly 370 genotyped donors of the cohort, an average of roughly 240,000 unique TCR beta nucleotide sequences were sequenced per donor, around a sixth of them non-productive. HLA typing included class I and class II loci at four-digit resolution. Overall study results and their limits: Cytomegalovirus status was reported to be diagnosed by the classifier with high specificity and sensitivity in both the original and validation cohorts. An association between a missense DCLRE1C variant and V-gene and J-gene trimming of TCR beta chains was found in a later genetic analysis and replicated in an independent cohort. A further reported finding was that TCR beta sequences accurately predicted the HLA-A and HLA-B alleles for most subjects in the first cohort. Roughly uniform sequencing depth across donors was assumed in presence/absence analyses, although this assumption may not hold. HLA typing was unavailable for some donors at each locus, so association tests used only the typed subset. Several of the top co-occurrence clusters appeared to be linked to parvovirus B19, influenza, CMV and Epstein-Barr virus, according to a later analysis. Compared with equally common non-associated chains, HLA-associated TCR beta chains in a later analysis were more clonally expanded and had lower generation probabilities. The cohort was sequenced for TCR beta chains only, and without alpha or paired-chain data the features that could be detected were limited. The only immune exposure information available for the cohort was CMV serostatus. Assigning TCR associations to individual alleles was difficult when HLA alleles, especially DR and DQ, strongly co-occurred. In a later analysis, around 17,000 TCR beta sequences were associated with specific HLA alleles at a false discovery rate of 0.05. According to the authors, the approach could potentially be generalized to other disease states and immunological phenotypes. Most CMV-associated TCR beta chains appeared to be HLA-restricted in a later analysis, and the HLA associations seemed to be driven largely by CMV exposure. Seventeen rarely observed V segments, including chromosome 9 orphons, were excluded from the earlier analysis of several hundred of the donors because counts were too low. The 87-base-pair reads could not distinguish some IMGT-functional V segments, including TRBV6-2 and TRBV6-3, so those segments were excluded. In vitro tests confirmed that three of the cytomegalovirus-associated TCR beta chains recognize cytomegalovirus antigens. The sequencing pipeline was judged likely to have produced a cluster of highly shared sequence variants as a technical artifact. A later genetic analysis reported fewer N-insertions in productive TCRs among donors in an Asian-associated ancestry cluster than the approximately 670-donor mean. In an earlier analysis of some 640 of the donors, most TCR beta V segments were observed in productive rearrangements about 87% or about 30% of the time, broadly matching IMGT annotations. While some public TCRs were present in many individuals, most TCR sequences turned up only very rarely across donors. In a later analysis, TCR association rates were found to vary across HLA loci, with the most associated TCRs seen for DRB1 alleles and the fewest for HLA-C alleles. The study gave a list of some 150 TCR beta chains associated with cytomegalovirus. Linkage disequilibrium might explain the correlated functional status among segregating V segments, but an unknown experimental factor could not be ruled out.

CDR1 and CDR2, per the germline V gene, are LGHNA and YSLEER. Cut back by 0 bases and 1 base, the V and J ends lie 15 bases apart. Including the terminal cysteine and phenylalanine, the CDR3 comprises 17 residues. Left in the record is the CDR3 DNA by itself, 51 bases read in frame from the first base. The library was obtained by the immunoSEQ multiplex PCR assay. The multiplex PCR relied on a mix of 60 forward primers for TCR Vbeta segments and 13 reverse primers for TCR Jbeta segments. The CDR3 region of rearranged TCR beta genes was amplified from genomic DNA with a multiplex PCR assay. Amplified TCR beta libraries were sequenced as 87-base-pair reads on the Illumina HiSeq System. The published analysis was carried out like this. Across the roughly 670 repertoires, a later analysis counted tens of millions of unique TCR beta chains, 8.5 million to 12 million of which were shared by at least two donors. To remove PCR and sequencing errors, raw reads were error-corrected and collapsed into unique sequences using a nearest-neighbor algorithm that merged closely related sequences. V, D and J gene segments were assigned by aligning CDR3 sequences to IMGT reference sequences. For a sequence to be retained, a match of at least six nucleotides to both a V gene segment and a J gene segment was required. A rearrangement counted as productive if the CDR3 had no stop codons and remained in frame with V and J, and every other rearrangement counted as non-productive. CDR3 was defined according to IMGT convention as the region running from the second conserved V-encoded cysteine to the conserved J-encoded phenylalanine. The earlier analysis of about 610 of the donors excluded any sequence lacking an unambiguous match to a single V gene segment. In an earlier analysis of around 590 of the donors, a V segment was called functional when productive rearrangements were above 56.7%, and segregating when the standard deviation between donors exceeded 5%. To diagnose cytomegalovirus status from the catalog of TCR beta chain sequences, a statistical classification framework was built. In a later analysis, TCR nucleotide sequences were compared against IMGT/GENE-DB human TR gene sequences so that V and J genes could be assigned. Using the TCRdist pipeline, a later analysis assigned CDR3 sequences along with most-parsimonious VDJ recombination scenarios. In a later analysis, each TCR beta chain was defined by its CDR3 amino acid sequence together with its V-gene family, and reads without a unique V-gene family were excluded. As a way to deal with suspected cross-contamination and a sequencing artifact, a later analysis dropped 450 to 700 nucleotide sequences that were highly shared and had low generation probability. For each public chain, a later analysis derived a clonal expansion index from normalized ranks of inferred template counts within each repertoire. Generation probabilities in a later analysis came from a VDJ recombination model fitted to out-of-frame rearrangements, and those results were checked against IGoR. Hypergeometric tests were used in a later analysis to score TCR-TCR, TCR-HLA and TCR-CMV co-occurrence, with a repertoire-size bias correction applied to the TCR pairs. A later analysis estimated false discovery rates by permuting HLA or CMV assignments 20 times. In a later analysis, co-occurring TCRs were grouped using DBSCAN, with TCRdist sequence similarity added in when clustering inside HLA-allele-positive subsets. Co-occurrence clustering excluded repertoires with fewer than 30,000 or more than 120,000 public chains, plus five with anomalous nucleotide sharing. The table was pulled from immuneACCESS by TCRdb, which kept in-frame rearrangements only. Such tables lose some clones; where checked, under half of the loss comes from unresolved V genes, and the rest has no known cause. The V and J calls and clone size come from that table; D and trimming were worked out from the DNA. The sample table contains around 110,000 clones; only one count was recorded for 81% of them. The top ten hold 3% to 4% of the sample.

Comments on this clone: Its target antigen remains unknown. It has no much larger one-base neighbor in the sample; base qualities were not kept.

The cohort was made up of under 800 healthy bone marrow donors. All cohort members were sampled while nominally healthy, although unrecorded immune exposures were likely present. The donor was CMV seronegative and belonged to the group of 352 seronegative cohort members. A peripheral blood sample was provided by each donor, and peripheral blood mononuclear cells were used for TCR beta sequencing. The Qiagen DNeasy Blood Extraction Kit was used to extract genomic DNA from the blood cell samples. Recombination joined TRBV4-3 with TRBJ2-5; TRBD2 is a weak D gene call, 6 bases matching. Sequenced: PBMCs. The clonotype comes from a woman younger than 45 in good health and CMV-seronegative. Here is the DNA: TGCGCCAGCAGCCAAGAGGAGGGCCGGGACTTCCAAGAGACCCAGTACTTC. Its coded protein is CASSQEEGRDFQETQYF.